The 8 T cell receptor beta chains below all came from one sample that was sequenced in a study of blood T cells in healthy people across ages. Sample-barcoded 5' priming and a J-beta primer mix drove a second PCR of roughly 6 to 12 cycles. TCRdb processed the 5' RACE reads anew with MiXCR; each CDR3 protein has one entry. The data contain 1.5 million to 1.8 million distinct CDR3 sequences, approximately 39% of them singletons. The specimen sequenced was blood. These receptors were collected from a woman aged 18-29 years in good health.

This clonotype appeared a few times. V and J are TRBV5-1 and TRBJ2-1, with TRBD2 identical over 8 bases. V gave up 2 bases and J gave up 6 bases; unmatched junction bases: 7. Germline V gene lookup returns CDR1 SGHRS and CDR2 YFSETQ. This CDR3 spans 15 amino acids. The CDR3: CASSFVAGGFNEQFF. The CDR3 DNA reads as TGCGCCAGCAGCTTCGTGGCGGGAGGCTTCAATGAGCAGTTCTTC.

The chain carries TRBV6-6 and TRBJ2-2; TRBD1 aligns across 12 bases. Trimming cost V 4 bases and J 6 bases; bases outside gene matches: 6. This CDR3 region has 16 residues. CDR1 and CDR2 (germline): MNHNY, SVGAGI (reference sequence). CDR3 sequence (DNA): TGTGCCAGCAGTTTTCGGGACAGGGGGCTCGCCGGGGAGCTGTTTTTT. Translation: CASSFRDRGLAGELFF.

The table lists this clonotype with a few counts. The V call is TRBV21-1, the J call TRBJ1-2. TRBV21-1 counts as a pseudogene. The CDR3 covers 15 residues. The CDR3 DNA reads as TGTGCCAGCTCTGCAAAGGGGGAGGGGCCCTATGGCTACACCTTC. Amino acid sequence: CASSAKGEGPYGYTF.

J is TRBJ2-3 and V is TRBV27; no clear D. This CDR3 is built from 13 residues. CDR1 and CDR2 from the germline V gene are MNHEY and SMNVEV (reference sequence). Trimming left V 5 bases short and J 6 bases short, with 12 bases between. The CDR3 region has the DNA TGTGCCAGCAGTACCAATCTCGGGGATACGCAGTATTTT. Protein: CASSTNLGDTQYF.

The J gene is TRBJ2-1, the V gene TRBV20-1, with D perhaps assigned TRBD1 or TRBD2 (5 bases each). The DNA end is more similar to TRBJ2-7, so the J call may be wrong. Per the germline V gene, CDR1 is DFQATT and CDR2 is SNEGSKA (reference sequence). The CDR3 extends over 14 amino acids. The chain's CDR3 is CSKGVGSSYNEQYF. CDR3 nucleotides: TGCAGTAAAGGGGTTGGGAGCTCCTACAATGAGCAGTACTTC.

V gene TRBV11-2 combines with J gene TRBJ2-7, with 8 nucleotides matching TRBD1. Germline trimming cut 6 bases from V and 2 bases from J; bases unmatched to any gene: 9. There are 15 residues in the CDR3. CDR1 is SGHAT and CDR2 is FQNNGV in the germline V gene. The DNA of the CDR3 is TGTGCCAGCAGAACCAGACAGGGGCTTCCCTACGAGCAGTACTTC. It specifies CASRTRQGLPYEQYF.

The CDR3 region is CASSPRTGRGSYEQYF. In DNA, the CDR3 is TGCGCCAGCAGCCCCCGGACAGGGCGGGGGTCCTACGAGCAGTACTTC. The chain joins TRBV4-1 to TRBJ2-7, with D possibly being TRBD1 (8 bases). Trimming shortened V by 4 bases and J by 1 base, and 17 bases separated the two germline ends. The CDR3 has 16 amino acids. The germline CDR1 and CDR2 sequences are MGHRA and YSYEKL.

This clonotype turned up a few times. This chain connects TRBV27 to TRBJ2-2, with TRBD2 matching over 11 bases. Germline CDR1 and CDR2: MNHEY and SMNVEV (reference sequence). V lost 6 bases to trimming and J lost 3 bases; unmatched junction nucleotides: 6. The CDR3 covers 16 residues. The CDR3: CASSQTSGIHTGELFF. The CDR3 nucleotides are TGTGCCAGCAGCCAGACTAGCGGGATACACACCGGGGAGCTGTTTTTT.